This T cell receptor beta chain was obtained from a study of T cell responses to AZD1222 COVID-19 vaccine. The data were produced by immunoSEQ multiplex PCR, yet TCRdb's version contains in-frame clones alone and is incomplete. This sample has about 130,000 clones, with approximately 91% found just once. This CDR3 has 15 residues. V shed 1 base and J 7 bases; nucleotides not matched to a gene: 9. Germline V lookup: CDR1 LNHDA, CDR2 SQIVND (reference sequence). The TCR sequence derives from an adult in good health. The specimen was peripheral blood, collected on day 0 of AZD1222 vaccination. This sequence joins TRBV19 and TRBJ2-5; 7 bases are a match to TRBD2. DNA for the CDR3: TGTGCCAGTAGTATAGGTTCAGGGAGGGTAGGGACCCAGTACTTC. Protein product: CASSIGSGRVGTQYF.